Listed here are 21 T cell receptor beta chains from one sample, sequenced in a study of blood T cell repertoires in COVID-19 (dated by TCRdb to 2020 to 2022). The library was prepared using the immunoSEQ multiplex PCR assay. Entries here come from immuneACCESS through TCRdb and include only in-frame sequences with V and J called. Some clones fail to appear in such tables; in the studies checked, an unresolved V gene covers under half of the shortfall, and the cause of the remainder is unknown. For this sample the table gives 140,000 or so clones, of which over 75% were detected only once. Of the sample, 2.5% to 3.5% falls within the top ten clones. Sequencing input: peripheral blood. The receptors were sampled from a woman aged 55-69 years with active COVID-19.

The genes are TRBV30 and TRBJ2-2; possibly TRBD1 for D (6 bases). This CDR3 is built from 13 residues. V lost 5 bases and J 1 base, leaving 8 bases between the germline ends. Per the germline V gene, CDR1 is GTSNPN and CDR2 is SVGIG (reference sequence). CDR3 sequence reads: CAWDRQNTGELFF. DNA for the CDR3: TGTGCCTGGGACAGGCAGAACACCGGGGAGCTGTTTTTT.

This clone was found a few times. The rearrangement joins TRBV6-5 to TRBJ1-5; D not certain. V gave up 5 bases and J gave up 7 bases, with 12 bases separating them. CDR1 and CDR2 from the germline V gene are MNHEY and SVGAGI. The CDR3 contains 13 residues. CDR3 loop: CASSKDGEQPQHF. CDR3 bases: TGTGCCAGCAGTAAGGACGGGGAGCAGCCCCAGCATTTT.

The chain links TRBV28 to TRBJ1-5; D is ambiguous. V lost 5 bases and J 7 bases, leaving 15 bases between the germline ends. This CDR3 has 14 residues. Germline V gene sequence: CDR1 MDHEN, CDR2 SYDVKM. The chain's CDR3 is CASSQFQAGQPQHF. The CDR3 DNA follows: TGTGCCAGCAGTCAATTCCAAGCGGGGCAGCCCCAGCATTTT.

The V gene is TRBV3-1 (or the pseudogene TRBV3-2), the J gene TRBJ2-3, with TRBD2 as a possible D gene (6 bases). V dropped 0 bases and J dropped 0 bases, with 10 bases sitting between them. The CDR3 consists of 16 residues. In germline, CDR1 is LGHDT, CDR2 YNNKEL (reference sequence). The CDR3 sequence is CASSQERGMSTDTQYF. The CDR3 DNA follows: TGTGCCAGCAGCCAAGAACGCGGGATGAGCACAGATACGCAGTATTTT.

The genes are TRBV5-1 and TRBJ1-6; TRBD1 agrees at 9 bases. Germline V gene data show CDR1 as SGHRS and CDR2 as YFSETQ. J lost 5 bases, V lost 1 base, and 4 bases had no gene match. This CDR3 is built from 16 residues. The CDR3 coding sequence is TGCGCCAGCAGCTTGACACAGGGGGCTCATAATTCACCCCTCCACTTT. Translation: CASSLTQGAHNSPLHF.

This sequence joins TRBV7-2 and TRBJ2-5; TRBD2 agrees at 8 bases. The V segment lost 10 bases and the J segment 5 bases; nucleotides outside the gene matches: 15. The germline V gene encodes CDR1 SGHTA and CDR2 FQGNSA. The length of the CDR3 is 15 residues. The chain's CDR3 is CATKRSAGEWETQYF. In DNA, the CDR3 is TGTGCCACCAAGCGGTCAGCGGGAGAGTGGGAGACCCAGTACTTC.

The chain combines TRBV11-2 with TRBJ1-1, with no clear D. The CDR3 runs 11 residues. CDR1 is SGHAT, CDR2 FQNNGV, per germline. Trimming removed 4 bases from V and 5 bases from J, with 5 bases in between. The CDR3: CASSYQTEAFF. As DNA, the CDR3 is TGTGCCAGCAGCTATCAAACTGAAGCTTTCTTT.

This chain's CDR3 is CASSLPGGNEQFF. Here the CDR3 DNA reads TGCGCCAGCAGCCTTCCAGGGGGGAATGAGCAGTTCTTC. V usage is TRBV4-1 and J usage is TRBJ2-1, with D possibly being TRBD1 (7 bases). This CDR3 comprises 13 residues. V lost 4 bases and J lost 7, with 11 bases in between. Germline V gene sequence: CDR1 MGHRA, CDR2 YSYEKL.

The rearrangement joins TRBV6-5 to TRBJ2-7; 7 bases are shared with TRBD2. Losses at the gene ends were 8 bases for V and 3 bases for J; bases not matched to a gene: 7. Germline CDR1 and CDR2: MNHEY and SVGAGI. This CDR3 has 13 amino acids. DNA for the CDR3: TGTGCCAGCTCGCGGGGCGGGAGCTACGAGCAGTACTTC. Residues: CASSRGGSYEQYF.

V usage is TRBV7-6 and J usage is TRBJ2-7, with D tentatively TRBD2 (7 bases). The germline V gene encodes CDR1 SGHVS and CDR2 FNYEAQ. The CDR3 length is 14 residues. Trimming pared 4 bases from V and 2 bases from J, leaving 12 bases between. The CDR3 sequence is CASSSAGAPYEQYF. The CDR3 DNA reads TGTGCCAGCAGCTCCGCGGGGGCCCCCTACGAGCAGTACTTC.

The chain joins TRBV4-1 to TRBJ2-7, with a possible D match to TRBD1 (5 bases). Trimming cost V 1 base and J 3 bases, with 13 bases left between them. The CDR3 extends over 15 amino acids. From germline, CDR1 is MGHRA and CDR2 YSYEKL. As DNA, the CDR3 is TGCGCCAGCAGCCAAGTGCCCGGACAATACTACGAGCAGTACTTC. This gives the protein CASSQVPGQYYEQYF.

V usage is TRBV19 and J usage is TRBJ2-1, with TRBD2 identical over 7 bases. J was trimmed by 8 bases and V by 3 bases; bases with no gene match: 10. The CDR3 loop spans 15 amino acids. CDR1 is LNHDA and CDR2 is SQIVND in the germline V gene (reference sequence). The CDR3 reads CASSIGSSGFDEQFF. The CDR3 DNA follows: TGTGCCAGTAGTATTGGAAGTAGCGGGTTCGATGAGCAGTTCTTC.

This clone was recorded a few times. The rearrangement links TRBV2 to TRBJ2-3, with a tentative D call TRBD2 (6 bases). From germline, CDR1 is SNHLY and CDR2 FYNNEI. CDR3 size: 15 residues. Trimming left V 7 bases short and J 2 bases short, with 16 bases between. The CDR3: CASTYGGILTDTQYF. For the CDR3, the DNA is TGTGCCAGCACGTATGGCGGGATCCTCACAGATACGCAGTATTTT. Full variable domain (missing parts from reference TRBV2 and TRBJ2-3): EPEVTQTPSHQVTQMGQEVILRCVPISNHLYFYWYRQILGQKVEFLVSFYNNEISEKSEIFDDQFSVERPDGSNFTLKIRSTKLEDSAMYFCASTYGGILTDTQYFGPGTRLTVL.

V usage is TRBV19 and J usage is TRBJ1-3; no definite D call. The CDR3 runs 16 residues. The V and J ends lost 3 bases and 0 bases respectively, with 12 bases between them. Germline CDR1 is LNHDA and CDR2 is SQIVND (reference sequence). The CDR3 protein is CASSISTGSSGNTIYF. CDR3 coding DNA: TGTGCCAGTAGTATTTCGACGGGGAGCTCTGGAAACACCATATATTTT.

The chain is built from TRBV19 and TRBJ2-3; 9 nucleotides line up with TRBD2. The germline V gene encodes CDR1 LNHDA and CDR2 SQIVND (reference sequence). This CDR3 comprises 15 residues. The junction had 5 bases not matched to a gene; V was cut back by 6 bases and J by 1 base. CDR3 sequence (DNA): TGTGCCAGTAGCGCTTGGACTAGCGGCACAGATACGCAGTATTTT. Translated: CASSAWTSGTDTQYF. Supplemented by reference TRBV19 and TRBJ2-3, the full variable domain reads DGGITQSPKYLFRKEGQNVTLSCEQNLNHDAMYWYRQDPGQGLRLIYYSQIVNDFQKGDIAEGYSVSREKKESFPLTVTSAQKNPTAFYLCASSAWTSGTDTQYFGPGTRLTVL.

The rearrangement uses TRBV4-3 and TRBJ2-6, with D possibly TRBD2 on 6 matching bases. V gave up 0 bases and J gave up 2 bases, with 20 bases separating them. This CDR3 has 20 residues. CDR1 LGHNA and CDR2 YSLEER come from the germline V gene. For the CDR3, the DNA is TGCGCCAGCAGCCAAGACAGGGCGGACTACCAACAGCCTGGGGCCAACGTCCTGACTTTC. Protein product: CASSQDRADYQQPGANVLTF.

V is TRBV27 and J is TRBJ2-1; 10 bases line up with TRBD2. CDR3 length: 15 amino acids. CDR1 MNHEY and CDR2 SMNVEV come from the germline V gene (reference sequence). The junction had 8 bases not matched to a gene; V was cut back by 6 bases and J by 6 bases. This CDR3 is CASRPSGRTSNEQFF. Here the CDR3 DNA reads TGTGCCAGCAGACCTAGCGGGAGAACTAGCAATGAGCAGTTCTTC.

In its sample, this clone was seen a few times. The chain is built from TRBV3-1 (or the pseudogene TRBV3-2) and TRBJ2-7, with TRBD2 as a possible D gene (5 bases). The CDR3 has 15 amino acids. The V and J ends lost 1 base and 3 bases respectively, with 13 bases between them. CDR1 and CDR2 from the germline V gene are LGHDT and YNNKEL (reference sequence). CDR3 amino acids: CASSQVTGNYYEQYF. CDR3 coding DNA: TGTGCCAGCAGCCAAGTAACGGGAAACTACTACGAGCAGTACTTC.

The chain links TRBV19 to TRBJ2-7, with no clear D. Germline CDR1 reads LNHDA; CDR2 reads SQIVND (reference sequence). This CDR3 has 15 amino acids. The V end was cut by 3 bases, the J end by 4 bases, with 16 bases between. CDR3 sequence: CASSIQSGSRYEQYF. CDR3 nucleotide sequence: TGTGCCAGTAGTATCCAGTCCGGGTCCCGATACGAGCAGTACTTC.

The V call is TRBV4-3, the J call TRBJ2-1; D is possibly TRBD2 (5 bases). With 6 bases removed from V and 7 bases from J, the gap between germline ends came to 16 bases. The CDR3 is 14 amino acids. The germline V gene encodes CDR1 LGHNA and CDR2 YSLEER. CDR3 bases: TGCGCCAGCAGTTCTCTCGGGATTGGTAATGAGCAGTTCTTC. Protein: CASSSLGIGNEQFF.

The chain is built from TRBV15 and TRBJ1-6; 8 bases fit TRBD1. J gave up 9 bases and V 3 bases, and 7 bases lay outside the gene matches. CDR3 size: 15 residues. Germline CDR1 is LNHNV and CDR2 is YYDKDF (reference sequence). Here the CDR3 DNA reads TGTGCCACCAGCAGCCTACAGGGGGAGGGTTCACCCCTCCACTTT. It is translated as CATSSLQGEGSPLHF.